The 16 T cell receptor beta chains below come from one sample, sequenced in a study of T cells in tuberculosis. TCRdb's copy holds only in-frame clones and misses some; the assay was immunoSEQ multiplex PCR. Among under 35,000 clones listed, approximately 94% were seen once. Sequenced input: PBMCs. The origin of the receptors is a donor aged 5-35 years with latent tuberculosis or without tuberculosis infection.

J is TRBJ2-2 and V is TRBV10-3; D unclear. Germline assignment: CDR1 ENHRY and CDR2 SYGVKD. V shed 8 bases and J shed 1 base, with 11 bases lying between them. This CDR3 has 14 residues. CDR3 sequence (DNA): TGTGCCATCCACGGCCGCGGGAACACCGGGGAGCTGTTTTTT. It is translated as CAIHGRGNTGELFF.

This chain connects TRBV4-2 to TRBJ1-2; 8 bases line up with TRBD1. The CDR3 length is 15 residues. The J segment lost 4 bases and the V segment lost 0 bases, leaving 4 bases of the junction unmatched. Germline V gives CDR1 LGHNA, CDR2 YNFKEQ. The CDR3 DNA reads TGTGCCAGCAGCCAAGAGATCCAGGGGGCCTATGGCTACACCTTC. It is translated as CASSQEIQGAYGYTF.

V and J are TRBV2 and TRBJ1-5; D is uncertain. The germline CDR1 and CDR2 sequences are SNHLY and FYNNEI. V dropped 6 bases and J dropped 3 bases, with 15 bases sitting between them. CDR3 length: 15 amino acids. The CDR3 spells CASSPVRGPNQPQHF. The DNA of the CDR3 is TGTGCCAGCAGCCCCGTCCGAGGCCCCAATCAGCCCCAGCATTTT.

This clone was seen once. The chain carries TRBV11-2 and TRBJ2-7; weak D call: TRBD2 (6 bases). This CDR3 has 14 amino acids. The V end lost 6 bases, the J end lost 0 bases, and 12 bases lay between the germline ends. Germline lookup yields CDR1 SGHAT and CDR2 FQNNGV. Here the CDR3 reads CASRPRDFSYEQYF. The CDR3 DNA is TGTGCCAGCAGACCCCGGGACTTCTCCTACGAGCAGTACTTC.

The gene calls are TRBV6-6 and TRBJ2-1, with 10 bases fitting TRBD1. Per the germline V gene, CDR1 is MNHNY and CDR2 is SVGAGI (reference sequence). The CDR3 runs to 15 residues. The ends lost 4 bases at V and 5 bases at J; junction bases unmatched: 5. The CDR3 nucleotides read TGTGCCAGCAGTTTAGGGACAGGGGACGACAATGAGCAGTTCTTC. The encoded protein is CASSLGTGDDNEQFF.

The chain joins TRBV6-1 to TRBJ2-2, with D tentatively TRBD2 (5 bases). Germline V gene sequence: CDR1 MNHNS, CDR2 SASEGT. The CDR3 contains 15 residues. The V end lost 3 bases, the J end lost 2 bases, and 10 bases lay between the germline ends. This CDR3 reads CASSEFRGNTGELFF. The DNA for the CDR3 is TGTGCCAGCAGTGAGTTTCGGGGAAACACCGGGGAGCTGTTTTTT.

The chain combines TRBV11-2 with TRBJ2-2, with TRBD1 as a possible D gene (7 bases). The V end lost 3 bases, the J end lost 3 bases, and 11 bases lay between the germline ends. The CDR3 has 15 amino acids. CDR1 and CDR2 from the germline V gene are SGHAT and FQNNGV. The CDR3 sequence is CASSLEGAYTGELFF. CDR3 nucleotides: TGTGCCAGCAGCTTGGAGGGGGCGTACACCGGGGAGCTGTTTTTT.

The CDR3 nucleotides read TGTGCCAGCTCACCCCTGACAGGGGAGCGCTCTAGTATGGATACGCAGTATTTT. This translates into CASSPLTGERSSMDTQYF. V usage is TRBV18 and J usage is TRBJ2-3; TRBD1 matches 8 bases. The CDR3 runs 18 residues. V gave up 3 bases and J gave up 6 bases; unmatched junction bases: 17. Germline CDR1 reads KGHSH; CDR2 reads LQKENI.

The chain is built from TRBV7-2 and TRBJ2-2; 10 positions match TRBD2. Germline V gene sequence: CDR1 SGHTA, CDR2 FQGNSA. The CDR3 spans 15 residues. The V gene end was trimmed by 5 bases and the J gene end by 2 bases; junction bases not matched to a gene: 2. This CDR3 is CASSPLAGNTGELFF. CDR3 in DNA: TGTGCCAGCAGCCCACTAGCGGGAAACACCGGGGAGCTGTTTTTT.

V usage is TRBV29-1 and J usage is TRBJ1-2; D unresolved. CDR1 is SQVTM, CDR2 ANQGSEA, per germline. Between the trimmed V and J ends, which lost 5 bases and 5 bases, there was a span of 12 bases. The CDR3 extends over 12 amino acids. In DNA form, the CDR3 reads TGCAGCGTTCTAGATAACTTATATGGCTACACCTTC. As protein: CSVLDNLYGYTF.

This chain joins TRBV5-1 and TRBJ1-1; perhaps TRBD1 as D (6 bases). The V end was cut by 0 bases, the J end by 0 bases, with 12 bases between. The CDR3 covers 16 residues. Per the germline V gene, CDR1 is SGHRS and CDR2 is YFSETQ. For the CDR3, the DNA is TGCGCCAGCAGCTTGGAGGCAGGGGCTATGAACACTGAAGCTTTCTTT. This codes for CASSLEAGAMNTEAFF.

V gene TRBV10-2 combines with J gene TRBJ2-1, with D maybe TRBD2 (5 bases). This CDR3 region has 17 residues. With 3 bases removed from V and 8 bases from J, the gap between germline ends came to 23 bases. CDR1 and CDR2 from the germline V gene are WSHSY and SAAADI. The CDR3 protein is CASSDQERYWLVDEQFF. The CDR3 region has the DNA TGCGCCAGCAGTGACCAAGAGCGGTACTGGCTTGTCGATGAGCAGTTCTTC.

This clone appeared a single time. A junction end diverges from the germline sequence, so it may reflect a read error. V usage is TRBV30 and J usage is TRBJ1-3, with D unclear. Germline V lookup: CDR1 GTSNPN, CDR2 SVGIG (reference sequence). This CDR3 spans 14 amino acids. The CDR3 DNA reads as TGTGCCTGGAGTGTACGACGGACTGGAAAGACCATATATTTT. Translated, it gives CAWSVRRTGKTIYF.

The chain links TRBV18 to TRBJ2-2; 7 bases match TRBD1. The germline CDR1 and CDR2 sequences are KGHSH and LQKENI. The V segment lost 0 bases and the J segment 4 bases; nucleotides outside the gene matches: 5. CDR3 length: 16 amino acids. The CDR3 DNA follows: TGTGCCAGCTCACCACCGTCGGGACAGCGCACCGGGGAGCTGTTTTTT. Protein product: CASSPPSGQRTGELFF.

This chain uses TRBV9 with TRBJ2-3, with 8 bases aligning to TRBD2. Germline loops: CDR1 SGDLS, CDR2 YYNGEE. V gave up 0 bases and J gave up 2 bases; unmatched junction bases: 5. The CDR3 extends over 16 amino acids. This CDR3 is CASSVEGLEITDTQYF. The CDR3 nucleotides are TGTGCCAGCAGCGTAGAGGGACTAGAGATCACAGATACGCAGTATTTT.

This clone appeared a single time. The chain links TRBV10-3 to TRBJ2-7; 14 nucleotides line up with TRBD2. From germline, CDR1 is ENHRY and CDR2 SYGVKD. Losses at the gene ends were 2 bases for V and 6 bases for J; bases not matched to a gene: 6. This CDR3 spans 16 amino acids. The CDR3 sequence: CAISEPTGTSGSEQYF. The CDR3 DNA follows: TGTGCCATCAGTGAGCCGACCGGGACTAGCGGGAGCGAGCAGTACTTC.